The 20 T cell receptor beta chains reported below all come from one sample, sequenced in a study of preoperative IRX-2 immunotherapy in early breast cancer. Sequencing was performed with immunoSEQ multiplex PCR; in TCRdb, only in-frame clones are kept and a portion is missing. The data hold 30,000 to 45,000 clones, with roughly four fifths observed a single time. The sample's treatment: preoperative locoregional IRX-2 cytokine immunotherapy. Material: lymph node tissue, obtained after IRX-2 immunotherapy. The receptors shown here come from a human donor with breast cancer.

V and J are TRBV25-1 and TRBJ2-3; the D gene is possibly TRBD2 (5 bases). The CDR3 sequence is 13 residues long. V lost 5 bases to trimming and J lost 4 bases, with 10 bases between them. Germline V gives CDR1 MGHDK, CDR2 SYGVNS. The DNA for the CDR3 is TGTGCCAGCAGTCCGGACTTCTCAGATACGCAGTATTTT. The encoded protein is CASSPDFSDTQYF.

The rearrangement links TRBV28 to TRBJ2-1; perhaps TRBD1 as D (6 bases). Germline V gives CDR1 MDHEN, CDR2 SYDVKM. Trimming shortened V by 2 bases and J by 3 bases, and 14 bases separated the two germline ends. The CDR3 covers 16 residues. CDR3 sequence: CASSLRTAPLYNEQFF. The CDR3 DNA reads as TGTGCCAGCAGTTTACGGACAGCCCCCCTCTACAATGAGCAGTTCTTC.

Written as DNA, the CDR3 is TGTGCCAGTAGTTACAATCTTCAGGGGGCGAGTGGCTACACCTTC. Translation: CASSYNLQGASGYTF. The chain recombines TRBV19 with TRBJ1-2, with TRBD1 matching 8 bases. The CDR3 spans 15 residues. The germline V gene has CDR1 LNHDA and CDR2 SQIVND (reference sequence). V gave up 5 bases and J gave up 7 bases; unmatched junction bases: 12.

This clone came up a few times. V and J are TRBV6-8 and TRBJ1-4; D is unclear. V lost 4 bases to trimming and J lost 7 bases, with 13 bases between them. The CDR3 totals 14 residues. In germline, CDR1 is MNHGY, CDR2 SAAAGT. The CDR3 here is CASSFGFGSEKLFF. The CDR3 DNA sequence: TGTGCCAGCAGTTTCGGGTTCGGTAGTGAAAAACTGTTTTTT.

The chain joins TRBV18 to TRBJ2-7, with 10 bases matching TRBD2. CDR1 KGHSH and CDR2 LQKENI come from the germline V gene. The CDR3 is made up of 17 amino acids. The V segment lost 3 bases and the J segment 4 bases; nucleotides outside the gene matches: 12. The CDR3 nucleotides read TGTGCCAGCTCACCCTTAAAGGGGACTAGCGAGACGTACGAGCAGTACTTC. It translates to CASSPLKGTSETYEQYF.

In the case of this clone: An end of the junction differs from the germline gene, which may be a read error. The chain joins TRBV6-8 to TRBJ1-1, with 7 bases aligning to TRBD1. CDR3 size: 13 residues. Germline CDR1 and CDR2: MNHGY and SAAAGT. As DNA, the CDR3 is TGTGCCATCAGTGCCGACAGGGATACTGAAGCTTTCTTT. Translating gives CAISADRDTEAFF.

The chain uses TRBV6-8 and TRBJ2-7; D possibly corresponds to TRBD1 (5 bases). This CDR3 comprises 18 residues. CDR1 is MNHGY, CDR2 SAAAGT, per germline. V gave up 4 bases and J gave up 2 bases, with 24 bases separating them. The CDR3: CASSSGGRALNAPYEQYF. In DNA form, the CDR3 reads TGTGCCAGCAGTTCCGGTGGCAGGGCACTTAACGCCCCCTACGAGCAGTACTTC.

In its sample, this clone was seen once. This rearrangement joins TRBV7-1 to TRBJ2-5; D remains ambiguous. TRBV7-1 is known as an ORF, though its function is uncertain. Trimming shortened V by 4 bases and J by 2 bases, and 11 bases separated the two germline ends. The CDR3 runs 14 residues. The chain's CDR3 is CASSLEVSQETQYF. The CDR3 bases are TGTGCCAGCAGCTTAGAAGTTAGTCAAGAGACCCAGTACTTC.

The CDR3 bases are TGCGCCAGCAGCCATAAGGTTAGCGGGGGTCGTTACGAGCAGTACTTC. Its protein product is CASSHKVSGGRYEQYF. This rearrangement joins TRBV1 to TRBJ2-7; the D call of TRBD2 is as the table states it, not checked on the DNA. TRBV1 is reported as a pseudogene. The CDR3 spans 16 residues.

The J gene is TRBJ1-2, the V gene TRBV29-1, with D possibly being TRBD1 (5 bases). V lost 6 bases and J lost 8, with 16 bases in between. CDR3 length: 12 residues. From germline, CDR1 is SQVTM and CDR2 ANQGSEA. The CDR3 here is CSVADSLYGYTF. In DNA form, the CDR3 reads TGCAGCGTGGCCGACAGTTTGTACGGCTACACCTTC. Combining the CDR3 with reference TRBV29-1 and TRBJ1-2 gives the whole variable domain SAVISQKPSRDICQRGTSLTIQCQVDSQVTMMFWYRQQPGQSLTLIATANQGSEATYESGFVIDKFPISRPNLTFSTLTVSNMSPEDSSIYLCSVADSLYGYTFGSGTRLTVV.

The genes are TRBV11-3 and TRBJ2-2, with 9 positions matching TRBD2. Germline V CDR1 and CDR2: SGHNT, YENEEA. V lost 5 bases and J lost 2; bases outside the gene matches: 3. The length of the CDR3 is 15 residues. Here the CDR3 DNA reads TGTGCCAGCAGCCCCGGGACTAGCAACACCGGGGAGCTGTTTTTT. Translated, it gives CASSPGTSNTGELFF.

This chain uses TRBV7-1 with TRBJ1-1, with D unresolved. TRBV7-1 is sorted into the ORF group, with uncertain function. Trimming pared 5 bases from V and 0 bases from J, leaving 10 bases between. This CDR3 is built from 14 residues. The CDR3, as DNA: TGTGCCAGCAGCCTTAGTGGGGTGAACACTGAAGCTTTCTTT. Translating it yields CASSLSGVNTEAFF.

The rearrangement links TRBV6-8 to TRBJ2-2, with TRBD1 identical over 8 bases. V lost 7 bases, J lost 3 bases, and 7 bases stayed unmatched. The germline V gene has CDR1 MNHGY and CDR2 SAAAGT. The CDR3 length is 15 residues. In nucleotides, the CDR3 is TGTGCCAGCACCACGTGGGACAGGCACACCGGGGAGCTGTTTTTT. Its protein product is CASTTWDRHTGELFF.

V is TRBV28 and J is TRBJ1-1; perhaps TRBD1 as D (6 bases). Germline lookup yields CDR1 MDHEN and CDR2 SYDVKM. The ends were cut back, 1 base at V and 2 bases at J, with 17 bases in the middle. The CDR3 sequence is 17 residues long. As DNA, the CDR3 is TGTGCCAGCAGTTTATCCACAGGGTGGCAGGGAAACACTGAAGCTTTCTTT. This gives the protein CASSLSTGWQGNTEAFF.

The rearrangement uses TRBV11-3 and TRBJ2-7, with TRBD1 identical over 9 bases. Germline V CDR1 and CDR2: SGHNT, YENEEA. The CDR3 has 15 amino acids. After removal of 5 bases from V and 2 bases from J, the junction contained 7 bases not matched to a gene. The CDR3 nucleotides are TGTGCCAGCAGCCTGCCCGGGACAGGGACCTACGAGCAGTACTTC. Its translation: CASSLPGTGTYEQYF.

The V gene is TRBV5-1, the J gene TRBJ2-7, with D possibly TRBD1 on 5 matching bases. V was trimmed by 0 bases and J by 1 base, leaving 11 bases between them. The germline gives CDR1 SGHRS, CDR2 YFSETQ. This CDR3 comprises 15 residues. The CDR3 is CASSLDQGGSYEQYF. CDR3 bases: TGCGCCAGCAGCTTGGATCAGGGTGGGTCCTACGAGCAGTACTTC.

This clone was detected a few times. The V gene is TRBV15, the J gene TRBJ2-5, with 8 bases identical to TRBD2. Unmatched junction bases numbered 5, after V lost 0 bases and J lost 5 bases. This CDR3 region has 15 residues. Germline V gives CDR1 LNHNV, CDR2 YYDKDF (reference sequence). CDR3 amino acids: CATSREVSGVETQYF. The CDR3 coding sequence is TGTGCCACCAGCAGAGAGGTTAGCGGGGTTGAGACCCAGTACTTC.

J is TRBJ1-6 and V is TRBV19; D is ambiguous. CDR1 and CDR2 from the germline V gene are LNHDA and SQIVND (reference sequence). The V gene lost 7 bases and the J gene lost 0 bases, with 7 bases spanning the gap. The CDR3 consists of 14 residues. The CDR3 here is CASNRNSYNSPLHF. CDR3 DNA: TGTGCCAGTAACCGAAACTCCTATAATTCACCCCTCCACTTT.

This chain uses TRBV30 with TRBJ1-2; no clear D gene. Germline assignment: CDR1 GTSNPN and CDR2 SVGIG (reference sequence). This CDR3 is 14 amino acids long. Trimming cost V 4 bases and J 2 bases, with 14 bases left between them. The CDR3 DNA reads TGTGCCTGGACCTCCCCCTACACCAACTATGGCTACACCTTC. Translation gives CAWTSPYTNYGYTF.

The V and J genes are TRBV5-1 and TRBJ1-1; TRBD1 agrees at 9 bases. The CDR3 totals 15 residues. CDR1 is SGHRS and CDR2 is YFSETQ in the germline V gene. Trimming cost V 4 bases and J 1 base; bases outside gene matches: 5. CDR3 sequence: CASSVQGARNTEAFF. In DNA, the CDR3 is TGCGCCAGCAGCGTACAGGGGGCGAGGAACACTGAAGCTTTCTTT.